Listed here is a single T cell receptor (beta chain). The antigen is not known. The sample belongs to a study of OX40 agonist ivuxolimab in advanced cancers. Study overall: A male proportion of 82.7% was recorded, with mean age around 62 years and range roughly 20 to 90.

TCRdb's table, derived via immunoSEQ multiplex PCR, lists solely in-frame clones and lacks some. The table shows about 79,000 clones, with more than 85% occurring only once. Study-wide points: CD4+ and CD8+ blood T cells expanded clonally by week 6 at 0.1 to 3.0 mg/kg.

Germline V gene sequence: CDR1 SGHAT, CDR2 FQNNGV. The CDR3 is 18 residues long. V was cut by 2 bases and J by 0 bases, with 20 bases left in between. Patients with a history of autoimmune disease or on systemic immunosuppression were excluded. The sample was CD4+ or CD8+ T cells sorted from blood, taken in a trial of the OX40 agonist ivuxolimab. The rearrangement links TRBV11-2 to TRBJ2-7, with D tentatively TRBD1 or TRBD2 (5 bases each). The clonotype originates from an adult with an advanced solid tumor such as melanoma, head and neck, liver or kidney cancer. The DNA of the CDR3 is TGTGCCAGCAGCTTACTCCCCCCCCTGGCAGGGACCTCCTACGAGCAGTACTTC. Its protein product is CASSLLPPLAGTSYEQYF.